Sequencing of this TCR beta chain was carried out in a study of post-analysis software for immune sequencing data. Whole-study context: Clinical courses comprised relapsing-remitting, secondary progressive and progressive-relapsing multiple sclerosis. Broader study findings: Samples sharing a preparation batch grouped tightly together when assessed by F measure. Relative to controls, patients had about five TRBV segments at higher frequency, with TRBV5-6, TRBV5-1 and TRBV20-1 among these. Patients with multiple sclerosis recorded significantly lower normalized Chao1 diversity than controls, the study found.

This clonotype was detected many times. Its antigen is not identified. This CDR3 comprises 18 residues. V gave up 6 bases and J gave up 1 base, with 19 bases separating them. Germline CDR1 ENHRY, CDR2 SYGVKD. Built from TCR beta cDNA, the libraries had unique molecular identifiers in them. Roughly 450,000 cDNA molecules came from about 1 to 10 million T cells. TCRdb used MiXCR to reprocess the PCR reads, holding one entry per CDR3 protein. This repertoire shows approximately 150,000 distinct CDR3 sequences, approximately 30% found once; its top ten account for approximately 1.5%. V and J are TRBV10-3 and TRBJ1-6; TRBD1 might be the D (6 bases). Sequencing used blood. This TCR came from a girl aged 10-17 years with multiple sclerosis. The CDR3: CAISPTPTGVSYNSPLHF. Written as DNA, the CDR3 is TGTGCCATCAGCCCGACCCCGACAGGAGTGTCCTATAATTCACCCCTCCACTTT.